This T cell receptor (beta chain) was documented in a study of cytomegalovirus exposure and HLA in healthy donors. With 60 Vbeta and 13 Jbeta primers, the PCR was carried out. Sequenced by immunoSEQ multiplex PCR; TCRdb stores in-frame clones only, minus some. The profile shows about 110,000 clones, 74% of them singletons. Germline V gene lookup returns CDR1 ENHRY and CDR2 SYGVKD. The CDR3 runs 16 residues. A word on this clone: One end of the junction does not line up with germline, which may come from a read error.

The sample consisted of PBMCs. V is TRBV10-3 and J is TRBJ2-3, with TRBD2 matching over 9 bases. The source is a man between 45 and 60 years old in good health and CMV-seropositive. CDR3 nucleotide sequence: TGTGCCAGCAGTCCAGGTCCGCGGGAGGGCCAAGATACGCAGTATTTT. Its protein is CASSPGPREGQDTQYF.